This is a list of T cell receptor beta chains from one sample in a study of OX40 agonist ivuxolimab in advanced cancers. Generated by immunoSEQ multiplex PCR, the TCRdb table keeps only in-frame clones and is missing some. Of tens of thousands of clones listed, about nine tenths were seen once; the top ten hold over 0.35%. The sample in question was CD4+ or CD8+ T cells sorted from blood, obtained in a trial of the OX40 agonist ivuxolimab. These receptors all stem from an adult with an advanced solid tumor such as melanoma, head and neck, liver or kidney cancer. The CDR3 runs from the conserved cysteine through the conserved F or W. A D gene is named only where the DNA matches it firmly. Clone sizes are given selectively: once, few, many, or a class where the clone is expanded.

CDR3 DNA	CDR3 protein	V gene	J gene	clone size	CDR3 length	D gene
TGTGCCAGCACCGAGAACTCCGCAGTGAACACTGAAGCTTTCTTT	CASTENSAVNTEAFF	TRBV7-9	TRBJ1-1	-	15	-
TGTGCCAGTAGTAGTCCGGGACGGGACAGCTCCTACGAGCAGTACTTC	CASSSPGRDSSYEQYF	TRBV19	TRBJ2-7	-	16	TRBD1
TGCGCCAGCTGGTCTGGGACAGGGAACTACAATGAGCAGTTCTTC	CASWSGTGNYNEQFF	TRBV10-1	TRBJ2-1	-	15	TRBD1
TGTGCCAGCAGTCTACCGGGACAGGGGGGGACTGAAGCTTTCTTT	CASSLPGQGGTEAFF	TRBV6-6	TRBJ1-1	-	15	TRBD1
TGTGCCAGTAAGCGGGAGTCCCCCAATGAGCAGTTCTTC	CASKRESPNEQFF	TRBV19	TRBJ2-1	-	13	TRBD2
TGTGCCAGCAGTCCGGGGACCTCTTATAGCAATCAGCCCCAGCATTTT	CASSPGTSYSNQPQHF	TRBV2	TRBJ1-5	few	16	-
TGTGCCAGCAGCTTAGGGGGCGGGGGCCATCAGCCCCAGCATTTT	CASSLGGGGHQPQHF	TRBV7-9	TRBJ1-5	-	15	-
TGTGCCAGCACCAAGATGAGCTCCTACAATGAGCAGTTCTTC	CASTKMSSYNEQFF	TRBV2	TRBJ2-1	-	14	-
TGTGCCAGTAGTATACGGGGGGGAAGTCAGCCCCAGCATTTT	CASSIRGGSQPQHF	TRBV19	TRBJ1-5	-	14	-
TGTGCCAGCGGAACAGGATATGGCTACACCTTC	CASGTGYGYTF	TRBV6-5	TRBJ1-2	-	11	-
TGTGCCAGCAGGGGAGGACAGCTAAACTACGAGCAGTACTTC	CASRGGQLNYEQYF	TRBV7-2	TRBJ2-7	-	14	-
TGTGCCAGCACCAAAGACCGAAACACTGAAGCTTTCTTT	CASTKDRNTEAFF	TRBV25-1	TRBJ1-1	-	13	-
TGTGCCAGCAGTGGAACAGGGTCCTCCTACAATGAGCAGTTCTTC	CASSGTGSSYNEQFF	TRBV27	TRBJ2-1	-	15	-
TGTGCCAGTAGTATACCCAGCACGGAGACCCAGTACTTC	CASSIPSTETQYF	TRBV19	TRBJ2-5	-	13	-
TGTGCCAGCTCATTCGGACAGGGTATTAGCTATGGCTACACCTTC	CASSFGQGISYGYTF	TRBV18	TRBJ1-2	-	15	TRBD1
TGTGCCAGTAGTACTCCGGGACAGGGGTTTTACAATGAGCAGTTCTTC	CASSTPGQGFYNEQFF	TRBV19	TRBJ2-1	-	16	TRBD1
TGTGCCAGCAGGGGGTTCGGCACTGAAGCTTTCTTT	CASRGFGTEAFF	TRBV6-1	TRBJ1-1	-	12	-
TGTGCCAGCAGCTTAGCTATTAGCGGGAGGGCCGGCGCCTACGAGCAGTACTTC	CASSLAISGRAGAYEQYF	TRBV7-2	TRBJ2-7	-	18	TRBD2
TGTGCCAGCAGTCAGCGGGAGGGAGAGTACAATGAGCAGTTCTTC	CASSQREGEYNEQFF	TRBV2	TRBJ2-1	-	15	TRBD2
TGTGCCAGCAGCCCAACCACCGGGACAGGAGGAAACACCATATATTTT	CASSPTTGTGGNTIYF	TRBV11-2	TRBJ1-3	-	16	TRBD1
TGTGCCAGCAGCTCCCCCTCTAGCGGGAGATCAGATACGCAGTATTTT	CASSSPSSGRSDTQYF	TRBV28	TRBJ2-3	-	16	TRBD2
TGTGCCAGCAGCGGAAAAGGGTGGCACGGCACAGATACGCAGTATTTT	CASSGKGWHGTDTQYF	TRBV2	TRBJ2-3	-	16	-
TGCGCCAGCAGCTTTACCAGTGGAGCCACTGAAGCTTTCTTT	CASSFTSGATEAFF	TRBV5-1	TRBJ1-1	-	14	-
TGTGCCAGCAGTTACTCAGGAAGGGCGGGGCGCAATGAGCAGTTCTTC	CASSYSGRAGRNEQFF	TRBV6-5	TRBJ2-1	-	16	-
TGTGCCAGCTCACCTGCTCCGGGCGGGGGCAACTATGGCTACACCTTC	CASSPAPGGGNYGYTF	TRBV18	TRBJ1-2	-	16	-
TGTGCCATCACCCCGGACAGGTCGGTGGGCTACAATGAGCAGTTCTTC	CAITPDRSVGYNEQFF	TRBV10-3	TRBJ2-1	-	16	TRBD1
TGCGCCAGCAGCCAAGATTTACGGGCGGGAGGGCCTCTGGAGACCCAGTACTTC	CASSQDLRAGGPLETQYF	TRBV4-1	TRBJ2-5	-	18	TRBD2
TGTGCCAGCAGTGAAGAGGGCATTAACGAGCAGTACTTC	CASSEEGINEQYF	TRBV25-1	TRBJ2-7	once	13	-
TGTGCCAGCAGCTTATTGGGTGAGGGGGCTGGCTTAAGCACAGATACGCAGTATTTT	CASSLLGEGAGLSTDTQYF	TRBV7-2	TRBJ2-3	-	19	TRBD1
TGCGCCAGCAGCCAAGATATCCGGGAGTTCGGGACAGGGGTCGGCTACACCTTC	CASSQDIREFGTGVGYTF	TRBV4-3	TRBJ1-2	-	18	TRBD1
TGCGCCAGCAGCTCTACCGGGACAGGGGTTTCTAACGAGCAGTACTTC	CASSSTGTGVSNEQYF	TRBV5-1	TRBJ2-7	-	16	TRBD1
TGTGCCAGCAGCAAAGTAGTGGGGGCCAACCTATACAATGAGCAGTTCTTC	CASSKVVGANLYNEQFF	TRBV21-1	TRBJ2-1	-	17	-
TGTGCCAGCAGCCCGAGGGACGGAGCAACTAATGAAAAACTGTTTTTT	CASSPRDGATNEKLFF	TRBV6-6	TRBJ1-4	few	16	-
TGTGCCAGCACCCATCAAGGACTAGCGGGAGGCCTAGAGTTCTTC	CASTHQGLAGGLEFF	TRBV27	TRBJ2-1	-	15	TRBD2
TGTGCCAGCAGTAGTTCTAGCGGGAGCCCCGGGGAGCTGTTTTTT	CASSSSSGSPGELFF	TRBV27	TRBJ2-2	-	15	TRBD2
TGTGCCAGCAGCCGGGTAGACTGGGTCCCTGAAGCTTTCTTT	CASSRVDWVPEAFF	TRBV14	TRBJ1-1	-	14	-
TGCGCCAGCAGTGAGTCAACTAGCGGGATTAATGAGCAGTTCTTC	CASSESTSGINEQFF	TRBV10-1	TRBJ2-1	-	15	TRBD2
TGCAGCGTGTCGGGACAGTCCTATGGCTACACCTTC	CSVSGQSYGYTF	TRBV29-1	TRBJ1-2	once	12	TRBD1
TGCAGCGCTCAAGGACAGACCAATGAAGCTTTCTTT	CSAQGQTNEAFF	TRBV29-1	TRBJ1-1	-	12	-
TGCAGCGTTGGAGGGGGAGGCTATGGCTACACCTTC	CSVGGGGYGYTF	TRBV29-1	TRBJ1-2	few	12	-
TGTGCCAGCAGCCCGAGGACAGGGCCGAACACTGAAGCTTTCTTT	CASSPRTGPNTEAFF	TRBV5-4	TRBJ1-1	-	15	TRBD1
TGTGCCAGCAGCTTAGTCGGTAGGACACGATCCGATACGCAGTATTTT	CASSLVGRTRSDTQYF	TRBV13	TRBJ2-3	-	16	-
TGTGCCAGCAGCACTCAGACAGTTTTGAACACTGAAGCTTTCTTT	CASSTQTVLNTEAFF	TRBV11-2	TRBJ1-1	-	15	-
TGTGCCACCAGCCGGGACAGTAATAATTCACCCCTCCACTTT	CATSRDSNNSPLHF	TRBV15	TRBJ1-6	few	14	TRBD1
TGTGCCAGCAGTAAGAGGGACAGGGTCGAGCAGTACTTC	CASSKRDRVEQYF	TRBV27	TRBJ2-7	-	13	TRBD1